This section outlines one T cell receptor beta chain sequence together with its context. Its antigen is not known. The record originates from a study of cytomegalovirus exposure and HLA in healthy donors. Primers: 60 Vbeta forward and 13 Jbeta reverse. The assay was immunoSEQ multiplex PCR, and TCRdb's table has in-frame clones only and misses some. Of some 100,000 clones in the sample, 70% to 80% were seen once. Study findings and constraints: Earlier analysis yielded a pattern in which most TCR beta V segments were productive about 90% or about 30% of the time.

This CDR3 region has 13 residues. J lost 3 bases, V lost 10 bases, and 5 bases had no gene match. The germline V gene encodes CDR1 ENHRY and CDR2 SYGVKD. This clonotype was sampled from a female donor in good health and CMV-seronegative. The sequencing sample was made of PBMCs. The chain couples TRBV10-3 to TRBJ2-7, with TRBD2 identical over 11 bases. The CDR3 coding sequence is TGTGCCACCGGTACTAGCGGGGGCTACGAGCAGTACTTC. This sequence encodes CATGTSGGYEQYF.